This is a list of T cell receptor beta chains from one sample in a study of sequential checkpoint blockade in melanoma. The repertoire was sequenced with immunoSEQ multiplex PCR; TCRdb's copy has only in-frame clones and lacks some. The data hold 15,000 to 20,000 clones, with over 60% observed a single time. The sequencing used CD8+ T cells sorted from blood (inferred from file names), collected from a patient given nivolumab and ipilimumab in sequence. These receptor sequences come from a human donor with melanoma. CDR3s include the opening cysteine and the closing phenylalanine or tryptophan. A D gene is named only where the DNA matches it firmly. Only part of the rows carry a size: once, few, many, or a class if the clone is expanded.

cdr3_aa cdr3_nt v_call d_call clone_size j_call
CASSQLNYEQYF TGTGCCAGCAGCCAACTGAACTACGAGCAGTACTTC TRBV5-4 - - TRBJ2-7
CATSPLPPREKLFF TGTGCCACCAGCCCCTTACCCCCGCGGGAAAAACTGTTTTTT TRBV15 - - TRBJ1-4
CASSWDLRGNNSPLHF TGTGCCAGTAGTTGGGACCTCAGGGGCAATAATTCACCCCTCCACTTT TRBV19 - few TRBJ1-6
CASSGTSGSYNEQFF TGTGCCAGCAGTGGGACTAGCGGGTCCTACAATGAGCAGTTCTTC TRBV6-1 TRBD2 - TRBJ2-1
CASSGDTGYRIQYF TGTGCCAGCAGTGGAGACACAGGGTACCGCATTCAGTACTTC TRBV28 - - TRBJ2-4
CASSQFYGYTF TGTGCCAGCAGCCAATTTTATGGCTACACCTTC TRBV6-5 - - TRBJ1-2
CASSPLLNTEAFF TGTGCCAGCAGCCCACTACTGAACACTGAAGCTTTCTTT TRBV5-6 - - TRBJ1-1
CASGGWNQPQHF TGTGCCAGCGGGGGGTGGAATCAGCCCCAGCATTTT TRBV7-3 - few TRBJ1-5
CASSVLNTEAFF TGTGCCAGCTCGGTGTTGAACACTGAAGCTTTCTTT TRBV5-6 - - TRBJ1-1
CASSEVSGGETQYF TGTGCCAGCAGTGAAGTTAGCGGGGGGGAGACCCAGTACTTC TRBV2 TRBD2 - TRBJ2-5
CASSGLAGGPDTQYF TGTGCCAGCAGTGGACTAGCGGGGGGGCCAGATACGCAGTATTTT TRBV6-5 TRBD2 few TRBJ2-3
CASSLRGGNTIYF TGTGCCAGCAGCTTGCGGGGAGGAAACACCATATATTTT TRBV5-4 - few TRBJ1-3
CSGCDRVNTEAFF TGCAGCGGGTGTGACAGGGTGAACACTGAAGCTTTCTTT TRBV29-1 TRBD1 few TRBJ1-1
CASTPGGFSNEKLFF TGTGCCAGCACTCCGGGGGGGTTCTCTAATGAAAAACTGTTTTTT TRBV2 - - TRBJ1-4
CASSVSGGGETQYF TGTGCCAGCAGTGTATCAGGGGGCGGCGAGACCCAGTACTTC TRBV6-4 TRBD1 - TRBJ2-5
CASSGGLAGGDYNEQFF TGTGCCAGCAGCGGAGGACTAGCGGGGGGGGACTACAATGAGCAGTTCTTC TRBV5-4 TRBD2 - TRBJ2-1